This TCR beta chain derives from a study of blood T cell repertoires in COVID-19. Study summary: The study drew acute and convalescent COVID-19 samples from the United States, Italy and Spain. Sources were T cells, B-cell-depleted T cells, or PBMCs; the material itself was cDNA or gDNA.

The germline V gene encodes CDR1 MDHEN and CDR2 SYDVKM. With V trimmed by 5 bases and J by 2 bases, 8 bases remained unmatched. The CDR3 length is 15 residues. In the original workflow: Nucleated cell number was recorded as an estimate derived from reference gene primer amplification. TCRdb's copy holds only in-frame clones and misses some; the assay was immunoSEQ multiplex PCR. V and J calls and clone size follow that table, whereas D and trimming were derived from the DNA. Among approximately 70,000 clones, 85% to 90% were seen once, and the ten largest hold about 2.5%. The J gene is TRBJ2-5, the V gene TRBV28, with 7 bases lining up with TRBD2. This TCR came from a human donor in a cohort sampled during active COVID-19. Material for sequencing was peripheral blood. Written as DNA, the CDR3 is TGTGCCAGCAGTCCCCCCAGGGAGGGGCAAGAGACCCAGTACTTC. This sequence encodes CASSPPREGQETQYF. Variable domain in full (rest from reference TRBV28 and TRBJ2-5): DVKVTQSSRYLVKRTGEKVFLECVQDMDHENMFWYRQDPGLGLRLIYFSYDVKMKEKGDIPEGYSVSREKKERFSLILESASTNQTSMYLCASSPPREGQETQYFGPGTRLLVL.